The next 6 T cell receptor beta chains were all read from a single sample in a study of Ad26.COV2.S vaccination and SARS-CoV-2 variants (dated by TCRdb to the early 2020s). In light of the paper, this sample's treatment or condition label describes: about 20 received Ad26.COV2.S at low or high dose, single or two shots; 5 received placebo; per-sample allocation not given. For vaccine and placebo recipients, repertoires were sequenced using samples collected on day 63 after the first injection. The library relied on the immunoSEQ multiplex PCR assay. As stored in TCRdb, this immuneACCESS dataset retains in-frame rearrangements with V and J assigned. A fraction of the clones does not appear; measured against another copy, unresolved V genes explain less than half of the discrepancy, and the remainder lacks a known reason. This sample lists around 250,000 clones; about 83% were detected once. Clones ranked in the top ten supply just under 3% of the sample.

The specimen comprised peripheral blood, sampled in a trial of Ad26.COV2.S vaccine versus placebo. The receptors derive from a person between 18 and 65 years old who received the Ad26.COV2.S COVID-19 vaccine or a placebo.

The J gene is TRBJ1-2, the V gene TRBV14; 7 bases are shared with TRBD1. After removal of 5 bases from V and 3 bases from J, the junction contained 12 bases not matched to a gene. CDR1 and CDR2 from the germline V gene are SGHDN and FVKESK. CDR3 length: 16 amino acids. This chain's CDR3 is CASSADSARGDYGYTF. DNA for the CDR3: TGTGCCAGCAGCGCAGACTCTGCCAGGGGGGACTATGGCTACACCTTC.

The table lists this clone with a count of one. This sequence joins TRBV7-3 and TRBJ2-7; 9 bases are shared with TRBD2. The CDR3 is 15 amino acids. Looked up from germline, CDR1 is SGHTA and CDR2 is FQGTGA. The ends lost 5 bases at V and 1 base at J; junction bases unmatched: 6. The CDR3 loop is CASSRSGGSSYEQYF. The CDR3 nucleotides read TGTGCCAGCAGCCGTAGCGGGGGATCTTCCTACGAGCAGTACTTC.

CDR3 in amino acids: CASSLAVPKLFF. The DNA of the CDR3 is TGTGCCAGCAGCTTAGCTGTCCCTAAACTGTTTTTT. The chain has TRBV7-9 and TRBJ1-4; D unresolved. This CDR3 is built from 12 residues. Germline V CDR1 and CDR2: SEHNR, FQNEAQ (reference sequence). The V end was cut by 0 bases, the J end by 11 bases, with 7 bases between.

This clone was counted once. V usage is TRBV20-1 and J usage is TRBJ2-1; D remains ambiguous. The ends were cut back, 3 bases at V and 4 bases at J, with 19 bases in the middle. Germline values: CDR1 DFQATT, CDR2 SNEGSKA (reference sequence). This CDR3 has 16 residues. CDR3 nucleotide sequence: TGCAGTGCTAGTCGAGTCCGGGTTTCCTTTTACAATGAGCAGTTCTTC. This sequence encodes CSASRVRVSFYNEQFF.

V gene TRBV4-2 combines with J gene TRBJ2-7; D is possibly TRBD2 (5 bases). V was cut by 0 bases and J by 4 bases, with 16 bases left in between. The CDR3 loop spans 16 amino acids. Germline CDR1 is LGHNA and CDR2 is YNFKEQ. DNA of the CDR3: TGTGCCAGCAGCCAAGATAATGGGGAGCCCTCATACGAGCAGTACTTC. Translated, it gives CASSQDNGEPSYEQYF.

This chain joins TRBV6-6 and TRBJ1-4, with 8 nucleotides matching TRBD1. The CDR3 is made up of 16 amino acids. V gave up 5 bases and J gave up 4 bases; unmatched junction bases: 9. The germline V gene has CDR1 MNHNY and CDR2 SVGAGI (reference sequence). The CDR3 loop reads CASSTPPGQDNEKLFF. The DNA of the CDR3 is TGTGCCAGCAGTACCCCCCCGGGACAGGATAATGAAAAACTGTTTTTT.